This T cell receptor (beta chain) was identified in a study of cytotoxic CD8 clonotypes in ibrutinib-treated CLL. TCRdb's table, derived via immunoSEQ multiplex PCR, lists solely in-frame clones and lacks some. The sample shows about 250,000 clones, 60% to 75% of them seen only once. The CDR3 sequence is 12 residues long. V dropped 7 bases and J dropped 3 bases, with 13 bases sitting between them. Germline values: CDR1 SQVTM, CDR2 ANQGSEA. The chain employs TRBV29-1 and TRBJ2-7; a possible D gene is TRBD1 (6 bases). The receptor was derived from a human donor with chronic lymphocytic leukemia. This material consisted of PBMCs, taken after 24 months of ibrutinib treatment. The CDR3 loop is CSARQAGYEQYF. The CDR3 DNA sequence: TGCAGCGCCAGACAGGCTGGCTACGAGCAGTACTTC.